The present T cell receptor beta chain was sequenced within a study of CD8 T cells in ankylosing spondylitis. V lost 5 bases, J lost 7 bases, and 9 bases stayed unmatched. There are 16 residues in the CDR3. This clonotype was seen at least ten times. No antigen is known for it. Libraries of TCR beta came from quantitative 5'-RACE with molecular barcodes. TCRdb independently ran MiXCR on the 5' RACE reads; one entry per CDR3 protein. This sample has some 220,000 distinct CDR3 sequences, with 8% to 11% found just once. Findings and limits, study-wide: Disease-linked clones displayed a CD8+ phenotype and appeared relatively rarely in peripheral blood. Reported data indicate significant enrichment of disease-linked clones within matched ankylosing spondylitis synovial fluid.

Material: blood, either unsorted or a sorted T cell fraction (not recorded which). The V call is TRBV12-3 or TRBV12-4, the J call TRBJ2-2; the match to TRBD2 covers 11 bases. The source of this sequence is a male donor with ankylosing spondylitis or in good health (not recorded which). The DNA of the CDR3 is TGTGCCAGCAGTCCCCAACTAGCGGGGGCGGGCGGGGAGCTGTTTTTT. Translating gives CASSPQLAGAGGELFF.